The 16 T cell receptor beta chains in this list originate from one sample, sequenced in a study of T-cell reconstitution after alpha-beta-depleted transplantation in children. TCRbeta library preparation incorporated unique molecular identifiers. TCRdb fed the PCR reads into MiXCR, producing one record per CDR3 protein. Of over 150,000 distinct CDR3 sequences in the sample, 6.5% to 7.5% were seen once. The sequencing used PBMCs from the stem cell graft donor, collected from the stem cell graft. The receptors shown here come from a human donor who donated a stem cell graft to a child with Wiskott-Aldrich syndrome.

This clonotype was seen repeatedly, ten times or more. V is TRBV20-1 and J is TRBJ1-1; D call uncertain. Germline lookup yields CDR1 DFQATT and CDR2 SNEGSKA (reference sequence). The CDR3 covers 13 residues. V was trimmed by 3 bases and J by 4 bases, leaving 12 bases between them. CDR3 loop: CSARALLGTEAFF. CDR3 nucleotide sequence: TGCAGTGCTAGGGCGCTTTTAGGCACTGAAGCTTTCTTT.

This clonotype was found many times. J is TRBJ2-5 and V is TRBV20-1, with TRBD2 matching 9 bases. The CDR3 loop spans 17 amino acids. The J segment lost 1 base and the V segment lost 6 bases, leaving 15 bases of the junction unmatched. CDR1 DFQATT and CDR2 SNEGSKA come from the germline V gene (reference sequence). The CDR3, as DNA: TGCAGTGCGCGACAGAACGGACTAGCGAGAATCCAAGAGACCCAGTACTTC. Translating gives CSARQNGLARIQETQYF.

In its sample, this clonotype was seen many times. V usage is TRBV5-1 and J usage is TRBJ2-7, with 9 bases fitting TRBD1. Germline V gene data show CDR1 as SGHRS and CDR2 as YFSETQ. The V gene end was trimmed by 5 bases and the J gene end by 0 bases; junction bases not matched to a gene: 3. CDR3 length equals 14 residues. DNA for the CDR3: TGCGCCAGCAGTGCACAGGGGGCCTCCTACGAGCAGTACTTC. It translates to CASSAQGASYEQYF.

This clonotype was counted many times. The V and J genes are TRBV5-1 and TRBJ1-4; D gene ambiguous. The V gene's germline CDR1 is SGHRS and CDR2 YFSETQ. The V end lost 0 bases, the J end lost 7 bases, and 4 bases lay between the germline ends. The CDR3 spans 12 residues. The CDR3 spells CASSLGGEKLFF. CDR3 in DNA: TGCGCCAGCAGCTTGGGAGGTGAAAAACTGTTTTTT.

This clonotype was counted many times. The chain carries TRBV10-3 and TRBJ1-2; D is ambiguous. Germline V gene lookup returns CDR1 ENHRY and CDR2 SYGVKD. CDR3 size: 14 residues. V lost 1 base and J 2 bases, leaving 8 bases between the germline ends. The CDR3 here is CAISELAENYGYTF. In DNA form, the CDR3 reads TGTGCCATCAGTGAGTTGGCGGAGAACTATGGCTACACCTTC.

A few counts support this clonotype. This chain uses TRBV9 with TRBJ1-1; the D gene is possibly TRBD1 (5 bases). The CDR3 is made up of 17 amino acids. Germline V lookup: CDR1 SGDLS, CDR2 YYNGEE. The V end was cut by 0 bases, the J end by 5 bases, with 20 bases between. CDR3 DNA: TGTGCCAGCAGCGTAGACCCGGGGGGGGGAGTGAGAACTGAAGCTTTCTTT. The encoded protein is CASSVDPGGGVRTEAFF.

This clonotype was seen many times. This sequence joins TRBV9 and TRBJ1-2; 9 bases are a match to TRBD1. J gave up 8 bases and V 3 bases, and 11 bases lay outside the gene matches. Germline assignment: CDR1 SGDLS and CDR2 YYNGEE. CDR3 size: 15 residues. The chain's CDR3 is CASSASRGQGQGYTF. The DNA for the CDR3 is TGTGCCAGCAGCGCCTCCAGGGGACAGGGTCAGGGCTACACCTTC.

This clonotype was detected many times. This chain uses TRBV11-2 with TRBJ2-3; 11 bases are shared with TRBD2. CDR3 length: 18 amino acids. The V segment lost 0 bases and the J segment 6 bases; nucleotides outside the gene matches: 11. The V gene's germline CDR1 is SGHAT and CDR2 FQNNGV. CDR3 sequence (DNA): TGTGCCAGCAGCTTAGAGGGCCCTAGCGGGAGGCTTTGGGATACGCAGTATTTT. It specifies CASSLEGPSGRLWDTQYF.

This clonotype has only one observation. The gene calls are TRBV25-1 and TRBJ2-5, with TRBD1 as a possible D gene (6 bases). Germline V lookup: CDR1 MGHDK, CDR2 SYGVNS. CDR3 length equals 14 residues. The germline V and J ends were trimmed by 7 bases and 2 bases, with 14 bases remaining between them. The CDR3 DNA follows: TGTGCCAGCATCCAGGGGACGGAACAAGAGACCCAGTACTTC. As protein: CASIQGTEQETQYF.

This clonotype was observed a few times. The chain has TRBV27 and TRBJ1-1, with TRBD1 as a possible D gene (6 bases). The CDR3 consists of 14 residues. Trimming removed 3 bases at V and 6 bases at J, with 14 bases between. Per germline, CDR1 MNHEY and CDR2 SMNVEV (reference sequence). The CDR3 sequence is CASSFRGIGSEAFF. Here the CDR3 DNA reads TGTGCCAGCAGTTTTAGGGGGATCGGTTCTGAAGCTTTCTTT.

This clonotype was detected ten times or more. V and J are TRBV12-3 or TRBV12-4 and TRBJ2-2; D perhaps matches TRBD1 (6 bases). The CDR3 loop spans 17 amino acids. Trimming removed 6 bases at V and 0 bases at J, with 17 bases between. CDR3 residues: CASSLGQTAANTGELFF. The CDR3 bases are TGTGCCAGCAGCCTCGGACAGACAGCGGCGAACACCGGGGAGCTGTTTTTT.

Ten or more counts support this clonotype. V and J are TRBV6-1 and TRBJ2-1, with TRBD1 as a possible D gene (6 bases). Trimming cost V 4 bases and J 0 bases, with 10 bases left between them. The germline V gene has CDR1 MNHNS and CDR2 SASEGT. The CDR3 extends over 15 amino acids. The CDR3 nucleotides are TGTGCCAGCAGTGTCCGGGACAACTCCTACAATGAGCAGTTCTTC. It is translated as CASSVRDNSYNEQFF.

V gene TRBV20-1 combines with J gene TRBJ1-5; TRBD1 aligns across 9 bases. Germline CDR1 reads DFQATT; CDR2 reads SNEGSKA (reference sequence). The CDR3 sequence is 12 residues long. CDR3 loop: CSVDRGDQPQHF. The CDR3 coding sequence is TGCAGCGTCGACAGGGGGGATCAGCCCCAGCATTTT.

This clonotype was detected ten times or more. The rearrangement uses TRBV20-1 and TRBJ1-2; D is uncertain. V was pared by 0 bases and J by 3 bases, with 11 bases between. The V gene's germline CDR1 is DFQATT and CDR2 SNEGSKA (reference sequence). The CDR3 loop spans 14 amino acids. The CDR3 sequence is CSAREDEYDYGYTF. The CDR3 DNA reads TGCAGTGCTAGAGAAGATGAATATGACTATGGCTACACCTTC.

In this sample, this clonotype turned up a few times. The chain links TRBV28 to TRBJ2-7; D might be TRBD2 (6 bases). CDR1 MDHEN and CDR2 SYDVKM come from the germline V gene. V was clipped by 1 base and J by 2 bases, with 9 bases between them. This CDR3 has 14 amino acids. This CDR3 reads CASSLSGSTYEQYF. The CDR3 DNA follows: TGTGCCAGCAGTTTATCCGGGAGTACCTACGAGCAGTACTTC.

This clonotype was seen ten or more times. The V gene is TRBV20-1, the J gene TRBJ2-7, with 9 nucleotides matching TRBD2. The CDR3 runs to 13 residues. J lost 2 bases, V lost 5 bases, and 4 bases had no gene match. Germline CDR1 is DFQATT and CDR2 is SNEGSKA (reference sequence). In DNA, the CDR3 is TGCAGTGCTGCTAGCGGGGCAACCTACGAGCAGTACTTC. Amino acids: CSAASGATYEQYF.